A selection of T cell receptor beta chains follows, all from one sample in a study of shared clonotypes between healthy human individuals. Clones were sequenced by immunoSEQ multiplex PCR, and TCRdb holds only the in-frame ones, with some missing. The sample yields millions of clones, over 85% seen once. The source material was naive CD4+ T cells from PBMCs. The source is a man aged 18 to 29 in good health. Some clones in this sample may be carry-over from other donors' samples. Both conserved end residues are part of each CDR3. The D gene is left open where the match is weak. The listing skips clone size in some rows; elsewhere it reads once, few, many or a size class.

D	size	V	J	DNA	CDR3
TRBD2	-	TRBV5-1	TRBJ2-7	TGCGCCAGCAGCCCTCTAGCGGATGCCTACGAGCAGTACTTC	CASSPLADAYEQYF
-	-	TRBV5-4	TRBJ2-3	TGTGCCAGCAGTTTGGGGCAGGGGAGGGTGGATACGCAGTATTTT	CASSLGQGRVDTQYF
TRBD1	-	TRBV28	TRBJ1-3	TGTGCCAGCAGCTGGGACAGGGGCCCCTCAAACACCATATATTTT	CASSWDRGPSNTIYF
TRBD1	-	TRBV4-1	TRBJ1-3	TGCGCCAGCAGCCTAGAGGTGCAGGGGGTCCCCGGAAACACCATATATTTT	CASSLEVQGVPGNTIYF
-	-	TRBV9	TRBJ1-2	TGTGCCAGCAGCCCCCAAAGAGATTTCTATGGCTACACCTTC	CASSPQRDFYGYTF
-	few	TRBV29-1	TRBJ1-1	TGCAGCGTTTACCCGGGAGGGAACACTGAAGCTTTCTTT	CSVYPGGNTEAFF
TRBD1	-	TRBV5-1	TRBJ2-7	TGCGCCAGCAGCTTGGGGGGACAGCGCAACGAGCAGTACTTC	CASSLGGQRNEQYF
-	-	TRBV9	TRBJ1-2	TGTGCCAGCAGCATGACCAGGGACGGCTACACCTTC	CASSMTRDGYTF
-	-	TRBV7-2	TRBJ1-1	TGTGCCAGCAGCTTGGGCACCTACACTGAAGCTTTCTTT	CASSLGTYTEAFF
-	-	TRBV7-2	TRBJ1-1	TGTGCCAGCAGGTTGACCGGGAACACTGAAGCTTTCTTT	CASRLTGNTEAFF
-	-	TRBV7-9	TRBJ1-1	TGTGCCAGCAGCTTACTCGATGCGAACACTGAAGCTTTCTTT	CASSLLDANTEAFF
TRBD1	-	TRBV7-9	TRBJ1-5	TGTGCCAGCAGCTCGGGACAGGGGAGAGGTCAGCCCCAGCATTTT	CASSSGQGRGQPQHF
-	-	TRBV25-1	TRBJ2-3	TGTGCCAGCAGTGACGATCGGAGGGATACGCAGTATTTT	CASSDDRRDTQYF
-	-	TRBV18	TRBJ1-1	TGTGCCAGCTCACCCTCGGGGCCCCCTGGGGCTGAAGCTTTCTTT	CASSPSGPPGAEAFF
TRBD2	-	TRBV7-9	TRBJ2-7	TGTGCCAGCAGCTTCACAGGCGGGGGTTCCTACGAGCAGTACTTC	CASSFTGGGSYEQYF
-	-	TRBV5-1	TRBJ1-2	TGCGCCAGCAGCTTGGTAGGGACACCCGGCTATGGCTACACCTTC	CASSLVGTPGYGYTF
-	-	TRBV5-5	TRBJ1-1	TGTGCCAGCAGTCCTTTTGGGCACACTGAAGCTTTCTTT	CASSPFGHTEAFF
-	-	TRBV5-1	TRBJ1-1	TGCGCCAGCAGCTTAGATCCAGGGCGGACTGAAGCTTTCTTT	CASSLDPGRTEAFF
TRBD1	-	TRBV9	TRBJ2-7	TGTGCCAGCAGCGAGGGACAGGGGGCCGCGTACGAGCAGTACTTC	CASSEGQGAAYEQYF
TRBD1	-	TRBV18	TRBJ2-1	TGTGCCAGCTCACCCCCCTCAGGGGGCTCCTACAATGAGCAGTTCTTC	CASSPPSGGSYNEQFF
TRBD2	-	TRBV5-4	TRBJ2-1	TGTGCCAGCAACAAGGGAGGGGGGACTAGCGCCTCACTAGGGTTCTTC	CASNKGGGTSASLGFF
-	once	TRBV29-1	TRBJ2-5	TGCAGCCCCCGGACCCCCGAAGGAGAGACCCAGTACTTC	CSPRTPEGETQYF
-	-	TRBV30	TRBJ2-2	TGTGCCTGGAGTCCGCGGTCCCCCGGGGAGCTGTTTTTT	CAWSPRSPGELFF
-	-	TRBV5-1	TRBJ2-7	TGCGCCAGCAGCCTCGAGGGCCATTTAGGGGAGCAGTACTTC	CASSLEGHLGEQYF
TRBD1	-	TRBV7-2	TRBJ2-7	TGTGCCAGCAGCTCCGGGGCGACAGGGGTAGCCTACGAGCAGTACTTC	CASSSGATGVAYEQYF
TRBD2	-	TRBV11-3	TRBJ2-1	TGTGCCAGCATCCCCACCTGGGCTAGCGGGGGCTCCTACAATGAGCAGTTCTTC	CASIPTWASGGSYNEQFF
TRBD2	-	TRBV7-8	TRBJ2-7	TGTGCCAGCAGCTTAGTAGCGGGGCTAAACTACGAGCAGTACTTC	CASSLVAGLNYEQYF
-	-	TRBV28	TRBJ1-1	TGTGCCAGCAGTTTAATTAGAACGTGGAACACTGAAGCTTTCTTT	CASSLIRTWNTEAFF
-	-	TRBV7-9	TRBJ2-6	TGTGCCAGCAGCTTACAGGGGCAGTCCAACGTCCTGACTTTC	CASSLQGQSNVLTF
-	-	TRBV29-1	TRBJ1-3	TGCAGCGTTGGGCTCAGGGGTGGTGCGGAAAACACCATATATTTT	CSVGLRGGAENTIYF
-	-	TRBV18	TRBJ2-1	TGTGCCAGCTCACCATTCCGGGACTCCAATGAGCAGTTCTTC	CASSPFRDSNEQFF